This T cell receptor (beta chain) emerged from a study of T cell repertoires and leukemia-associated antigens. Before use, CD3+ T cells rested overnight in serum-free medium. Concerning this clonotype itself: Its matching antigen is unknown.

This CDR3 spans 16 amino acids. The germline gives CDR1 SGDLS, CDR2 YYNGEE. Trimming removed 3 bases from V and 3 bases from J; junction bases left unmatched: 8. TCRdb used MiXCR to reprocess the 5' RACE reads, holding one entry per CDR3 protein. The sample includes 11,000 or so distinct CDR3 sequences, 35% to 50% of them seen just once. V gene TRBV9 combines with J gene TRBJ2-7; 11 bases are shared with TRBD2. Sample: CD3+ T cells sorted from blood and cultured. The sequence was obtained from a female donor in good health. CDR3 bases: TGTGCCAGCAGCGCACATTCCGGGACTAGCGGCTACGAGCAGTACTTC. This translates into CASSAHSGTSGYEQYF.